One and the same sample provided the 29 T cell receptor beta chains below, sequenced in a study of metastatic and nonmetastatic thyroid tumors. Thyroid surgery had not been preceded by any treatment in any patient. TCRdb reassembled clones from the PCR reads with MiXCR. Among roughly 13,000 clones listed, 25% to 35% were seen once. Sequencing was done on a sample of tumor tissue. The receptors were sampled from a female donor with papillary thyroid cancer or a benign thyroid nodule (not recorded which). Some clones in this sample may be carry-over from other donors' samples.

This chain uses TRBV6-6 with TRBJ2-7; the match to TRBD2 covers 7 bases. This CDR3 contains 16 residues. V shed 0 bases, J shed 3 bases, and the junction held 8 bases outside the gene matches. Looked up from germline, CDR1 is MNHNY and CDR2 is SVGAGI (reference sequence). The CDR3 region is CASSYSAGRGSYEQYF. CDR3 nucleotides: TGTGCCAGCAGTTACTCAGCGGGTCGCGGGAGCTACGAGCAGTACTTC.

The gene calls are TRBV30 and TRBJ1-6, with a tentative D call TRBD1 (6 bases). The CDR3 consists of 14 residues. Germline V lookup: CDR1 GTSNPN, CDR2 SVGIG (reference sequence). The ends were cut back, 3 bases at V and 8 bases at J, with 14 bases in the middle. The CDR3 sequence is CAWSLGQPYSPLHF. DNA for the CDR3: TGTGCCTGGAGCCTTGGACAGCCTTATTCACCCCTCCACTTT.

This clone was picked up a small number of times. The CDR3 region has the DNA TGTGCCAGCAGCCCCACGCTGGGATCCGCTACTTTAGGCTACACCTTC. Translated: CASSPTLGSATLGYTF. This chain joins TRBV27 and TRBJ1-2; the D is unclear. CDR1 MNHEY and CDR2 SMNVEV come from the germline V gene (reference sequence). This CDR3 has 16 residues. Trimming took off 6 bases at V and 8 bases at J, with 25 bases between the two ends.

Many counts were recorded for this clone. V gene TRBV6-4 combines with J gene TRBJ2-3; 7 bases align to TRBD2. From germline, CDR1 is MRHNA and CDR2 SNTAGT. The length of the CDR3 is 14 residues. V was clipped by 3 bases and J by 4 bases; unmatched bases: 4. The CDR3 here is CASSESGVADTQYF. The CDR3 DNA follows: TGTGCCAGCAGTGAAAGCGGGGTGGCAGATACGCAGTATTTT.

The chain is built from TRBV15 and TRBJ1-2; D is perhaps TRBD1 (6 bases). V was trimmed by 8 bases and J by 4 bases, leaving 11 bases between them. CDR1 and CDR2 from the germline V gene are LNHNV and YYDKDF (reference sequence). The CDR3 has 12 residues. Written as DNA, the CDR3 is TGTGCCACCGGGGGGCCCTTCTATGGCTACACCTTC. It specifies CATGGPFYGYTF.

This clone was counted a few times. The rearrangement links TRBV6-5 to TRBJ1-2; TRBD1 might be the D (5 bases). Germline assignment: CDR1 MNHEY and CDR2 SVGAGI. Trimming left V 7 bases short and J 2 bases short, with 14 bases between. CDR3 length: 14 residues. This CDR3 is CASNYFDRNYGYTF. The CDR3 DNA follows: TGTGCCAGCAACTACTTTGACAGAAACTATGGCTACACCTTC.

The V gene is TRBV6-5, the J gene TRBJ2-2, with TRBD1 identical over 8 bases. This CDR3 comprises 18 residues. Trimming cost V 7 bases and J 2 bases; bases outside gene matches: 15. The V gene's germline CDR1 is MNHEY and CDR2 SVGAGI. This chain's CDR3 is CASIYSLGQGTNTGELFF. The CDR3 bases are TGTGCCAGCATCTACTCCCTAGGACAGGGAACTAACACCGGGGAGCTGTTTTTT.

This clone was recorded a few times. The gene calls are TRBV2 and TRBJ2-3; D is unresolved. This CDR3 comprises 14 residues. Germline CDR1 SNHLY, CDR2 FYNNEI. V was pared by 0 bases and J by 0 bases, with 4 bases between. The CDR3 coding sequence is TGTGCCAGCAGTGAAGCCCTAAGCACAGATACGCAGTATTTT. Its translation: CASSEALSTDTQYF. Full variable domain (remainder filled in from reference TRBV2 and TRBJ2-3): EPEVTQTPSHQVTQMGQEVILRCVPISNHLYFYWYRQILGQKVEFLVSFYNNEISEKSEIFDDQFSVERPDGSNFTLKIRSTKLEDSAMYFCASSEALSTDTQYFGPGTRLTVL.

The genes are TRBV11-2 and TRBJ2-7; D remains unclear. This CDR3 comprises 11 residues. V lost 2 bases, J lost 3 bases, and 2 bases lay in between. Germline V gene sequence: CDR1 SGHAT, CDR2 FQNNGV. CDR3 protein: CASSLIYEQYF. In nucleotides, the CDR3 is TGTGCCAGCAGCTTAATCTACGAGCAGTACTTC. Looking up the rest from reference TRBV11-2 and TRBJ2-7 gives the full variable domain: EAGVAQSPRYKIIEKRQSVAFWCNPISGHATLYWYQQILGQGPKLLIQFQNNGVVDDSQLPKDRFSAERLKGVDSTLKIQPAKLEDSAVYLCASSLIYEQYFGPGTRLTVT.

The gene calls are TRBV7-9 and TRBJ1-2, with D perhaps TRBD1 (5 bases). There are 14 residues in the CDR3. Between the trimmed V and J ends, which lost 1 base and 8 bases, there was a span of 14 bases. Looked up from germline, CDR1 is SEHNR and CDR2 is FQNEAQ (reference sequence). CDR3 protein: CASSLDGGALGYTF. The CDR3 nucleotides read TGTGCCAGCAGCTTAGATGGTGGGGCGCTAGGCTACACCTTC.

This clone counts as medium-sized. The chain combines TRBV10-3 with TRBJ2-7; D may be TRBD1 or TRBD2 (5 bases each). In germline, CDR1 is ENHRY, CDR2 SYGVKD. V was cut by 3 bases and J by 3 bases, with 24 bases left in between. The CDR3 runs to 18 residues. CDR3 in DNA: TGTGCCATCAGTGATGTGAAGGACGGCGGCAGGGAGAACTACGAGCAGTACTTC. It yields the protein CAISDVKDGGRENYEQYF.

The rearrangement joins TRBV6-1 to TRBJ2-7; 8 nucleotides agree with TRBD1. The CDR3 extends over 16 amino acids. Trimming at V came to 9 bases and at J to 3 bases, leaving 16 bases not matched to a gene. From germline, CDR1 is MNHNS and CDR2 SASEGT. CDR3 region: CARNGQGGLSYYEQYF. The CDR3 nucleotides read TGTGCCAGAAATGGACAGGGAGGATTGAGCTACTACGAGCAGTACTTC.

There are a few counts of this clone. Sequence at one end of the junction differs from germline and may be a read error. Different DNA sequences within this sample yield the same CDR3. The chain recombines TRBV28 with TRBJ2-7; 8 nucleotides agree with TRBD1. The germline V gene has CDR1 MDHEN and CDR2 SYDVKM. CDR3 length: 15 residues. The CDR3, as DNA: TGCGCCAGTAGTTTACAGGCGGACAGGGCTTACGAGCAGTACTTC. Protein product: CASSLQADRAYEQYF.

This clone ranks as medium-sized. This CDR3 is CATSDPIAGTETQYF. CDR3 in DNA: TGTGCCACCAGTGATCCCATAGCGGGAACAGAGACCCAGTACTTC. The V call is TRBV24-1, the J call TRBJ2-5; 8 positions agree with TRBD2. The CDR3 contains 15 residues. After removal of 3 bases from V and 4 bases from J, the junction contained 6 bases not matched to a gene. Germline V gives CDR1 KGHDR, CDR2 SFDVKD.

This rearrangement joins TRBV9 to TRBJ2-2; no clear D gene. This CDR3 has 14 residues. Trimming cost V 0 bases and J 5 bases, with 8 bases left between them. Germline assignment: CDR1 SGDLS and CDR2 YYNGEE. CDR3 residues: CASSVGFGTGELFF. In DNA, the CDR3 is TGTGCCAGCAGCGTAGGATTTGGAACCGGGGAGCTGTTTTTT.

This clone was observed once. J is TRBJ2-2 and V is TRBV11-2; D may be TRBD2 (5 bases). This CDR3 region has 16 residues. Looked up from germline, CDR1 is SGHAT and CDR2 is FQNNGV. V was pared by 7 bases and J by 2 bases, with 17 bases between. This chain's CDR3 is CASKRDYDVNTGELFF. The CDR3 coding sequence is TGTGCCAGCAAACGTGACTACGACGTTAACACCGGGGAGCTGTTTTTT.

This rearrangement joins TRBV5-1 to TRBJ2-7; 11 bases are shared with TRBD1. V dropped 4 bases and J dropped 6; count of bases not matched to a gene: 6. CDR1 and CDR2 from the germline V gene are SGHRS and YFSETQ. The CDR3 has 14 residues. Here the CDR3 DNA reads TGCGCCAGCAGCGCTGGGACAGGGGGGGTCGAGCAGTACTTC. Residues: CASSAGTGGVEQYF.

The chain links TRBV7-6 to TRBJ2-5; 10 bases are a match to TRBD1. V shed 4 bases, J shed 5 bases, and the junction held 10 bases outside the gene matches. Germline loops: CDR1 SGHVS, CDR2 FNYEAQ. The CDR3 runs 16 residues. The CDR3: CASSSGQGVRGETQYF. Here the CDR3 DNA reads TGTGCCAGCAGCTCTGGACAGGGGGTGAGGGGGGAGACCCAGTACTTC. Full variable domain (outside the CDR3, taken from reference TRBV7-6 and TRBJ2-5): GAGVSQSPRYKVTKRGQDVALRCDPISGHVSLYWYRQALGQGPEFLTYFNYEAQQDKSGLPNDRFSAERPEGSISTLTIQRTEQRDSAMYRCASSSGQGVRGETQYFGPGTRLLVL.

This clone was detected many times. The CDR3 is CSATTGAGRNTGELFF. DNA of the CDR3: TGCAGTGCGACAACGGGGGCAGGGCGCAACACCGGGGAGCTGTTTTTT. The chain combines TRBV20-1 with TRBJ2-2; D is tentatively TRBD1 or TRBD2 (6 bases each). This CDR3 is built from 16 residues. Trimming pared 6 bases from V and 2 bases from J, leaving 19 bases between. CDR1 and CDR2 (germline): DFQATT, SNEGSKA (reference sequence).

This clone was seen repeatedly, ten times or more. The V and J genes are TRBV7-9 and TRBJ2-3; 10 bases align to TRBD2. The CDR3 has 15 amino acids. Germline CDR1 reads SEHNR; CDR2 reads FQNEAQ (reference sequence). J lost 2 bases, V lost 7 bases, and 6 bases had no gene match. DNA of the CDR3: TGTGCCAGCACACCTGGACTAGCGGACACAGATACGCAGTATTTT. Its translation: CASTPGLADTDTQYF.

This chain joins TRBV10-1 and TRBJ2-7, with 9 bases identical to TRBD2. This CDR3 is 14 amino acids long. V was pared by 6 bases and J by 2 bases, with 5 bases of the junction left unmatched. Per the germline V gene, CDR1 is WNHNN and CDR2 is SYGVQD (reference sequence). The CDR3 sequence: CASSPGLATYEQYF. CDR3 bases: TGCGCCAGCAGCCCGGGACTAGCAACCTACGAGCAGTACTTC.

Ten or more counts support this clone. The chain couples TRBV11-3 to TRBJ2-3; D is ambiguous. Germline V gene data show CDR1 as SGHNT and CDR2 as YENEEA. CDR3 length: 12 residues. V gave up 5 bases and J gave up 6 bases, with 9 bases separating them. CDR3 sequence: CASSHYDDTQYF. The CDR3 DNA is TGTGCCAGCAGCCACTACGACGATACGCAGTATTTT.

V and J are TRBV19 and TRBJ2-2; D is perhaps TRBD1 (6 bases). Trimming pared 3 bases from V and 4 bases from J, leaving 12 bases between. Germline assignment: CDR1 LNHDA and CDR2 SQIVND (reference sequence). CDR3 length equals 15 residues. CDR3 in DNA: TGTGCCAGTAGTATCGTACAGGGAATCACCGGGGAGCTGTTTTTT. This sequence encodes CASSIVQGITGELFF.

This clone was seen at least ten times. The chain is built from TRBV29-1 and TRBJ2-2, with D possibly TRBD2 on 6 matching bases. The V end was cut by 7 bases, the J end by 2 bases, with 11 bases between. The CDR3 runs to 13 residues. Per the germline V gene, CDR1 is SQVTM and CDR2 is ANQGSEA. The CDR3 protein is CSALGGNTGELFF. The CDR3 nucleotides are TGCAGCGCCCTCGGGGGTAACACCGGGGAGCTGTTTTTT.

This sequence joins TRBV20-1 and TRBJ1-1, with 7 bases identical to TRBD1. The J segment lost 6 bases and the V segment lost 3 bases, leaving 19 bases of the junction unmatched. There are 17 residues in the CDR3. Per the germline V gene, CDR1 is DFQATT and CDR2 is SNEGSKA (reference sequence). CDR3 DNA: TGCAGTGCTAGGATGAACTTAGACAGGGAATTTAGTCCTGAAGCTTTCTTT. This encodes CSARMNLDREFSPEAFF.

The chain employs TRBV7-6 and TRBJ1-3, with 9 bases identical to TRBD1. From germline, CDR1 is SGHVS and CDR2 FNYEAQ. There are 16 residues in the CDR3. The J segment lost 7 bases and the V segment lost 5 bases, leaving 12 bases of the junction unmatched. CDR3 loop: CASSQGQGGRRNTIYF. In nucleotides, the CDR3 is TGTGCCAGCAGCCAGGGACAGGGAGGGAGAAGGAACACCATATATTTT.

The CDR3 sequence: CASSLMDAYEQYF. Written as DNA, the CDR3 is TGCGCCAGCAGCTTGATGGATGCCTACGAGCAGTACTTC. The rearrangement joins TRBV5-1 to TRBJ2-7, with unresolved D. Germline V gene data show CDR1 as SGHRS and CDR2 as YFSETQ. The CDR3 length is 13 residues. Trimming pared 1 base from V and 2 bases from J, leaving 7 bases between. The full variable domain, with the rest looked up from reference TRBV5-1 and TRBJ2-7, is KAGVTQTPRYLIKTRGQQVTLSCSPISGHRSVSWYQQTPGQGLQFLFEYFSETQRNKGNFPGRFSGRQFSNSRSEMNVSTLELGDSALYLCASSLMDAYEQYFGPGTRLTVT.

This chain uses TRBV5-1 with TRBJ2-7; D gene unclear. CDR1 SGHRS and CDR2 YFSETQ come from the germline V gene. Trimming pared 0 bases from V and 2 bases from J, leaving 9 bases between. CDR3 size: 14 residues. The CDR3 DNA reads as TGCGCCAGCAGCTTGGGGACGGCGACCTACGAGCAGTACTTC. This codes for CASSLGTATYEQYF.

The table lists this clone with many counts. The chain couples TRBV5-1 to TRBJ2-5; 9 bases line up with TRBD1. Trimming cost V 6 bases and J 4 bases; bases outside gene matches: 4. Germline V gene sequence: CDR1 SGHRS, CDR2 YFSETQ. The CDR3 totals 13 residues. The CDR3 is CASNTGGLETQYF. The CDR3 nucleotides are TGCGCCAGCAACACAGGGGGCTTAGAGACCCAGTACTTC.